The 27 T cell receptor beta chains listed next were all sequenced from one sample in a study of human T cells and chemical hapten exposure. Described time point: patch test 3, about 24 weeks after DPC sensitization. Stated treatment: therapeutic diphenylcyclopropenone sensitization with weekly scalp DPC. The starting material, unfractionated whole blood, was used for total RNA extraction. TCRdb itself ran the RACE reads through MiXCR, one entry per CDR3 protein. Of 35,000 to 45,000 distinct CDR3 sequences in the sample, roughly 13% were seen once. This material consisted of whole blood, taken in connection with sensitization to the hapten diphenylcyclopropenone (DPC). These receptor sequences come from a woman in her forties with alopecia areata. Some clones in this sample may be carry-over from other donors' samples.

Relative to its sample, this clonotype is medium-sized. The chain combines TRBV9 with TRBJ2-1; 7 bases are a match to TRBD2. The junction had 1 base not matched to a gene; V was cut back by 4 bases and J by 0 bases. This CDR3 has 14 amino acids. Germline V gives CDR1 SGDLS, CDR2 YYNGEE. CDR3 nucleotide sequence: TGTGCCAGCAGCTCGGGGGGCTCCTACAATGAGCAGTTCTTC. Translated: CASSSGGSYNEQFF. The variable domain in full, with the rest retrieved from reference TRBV9 and TRBJ2-1, is DSGVTQTPKHLITATGQRVTLRCSPRSGDLSVYWYQQSLDQGLQFLIQYYNGEERAKGNILERFSAQQFPDLHSELNLSSLELGDSALYFCASSSGGSYNEQFFGPGTRLTVL.

This clonotype came up many times. The chain has TRBV28 and TRBJ2-7; 7 bases line up with TRBD2. The J segment lost 2 bases and the V segment lost 7 bases, leaving 8 bases of the junction unmatched. The CDR3 has 14 amino acids. In germline, CDR1 is MDHEN, CDR2 SYDVKM. CDR3: CASIEGRDPYEQYF. The DNA for the CDR3 is TGTGCCAGCATCGAAGGGAGGGATCCCTACGAGCAGTACTTC.

This clonotype was counted a few times. V gene TRBV10-3 combines with J gene TRBJ1-2, with 8 bases aligning to TRBD1. V lost 4 bases and J lost 6; bases outside the gene matches: 1. The CDR3 contains 12 residues. CDR1 is ENHRY, CDR2 SYGVKD, per germline. The CDR3 reads CAISGTGNGYTF. Written as DNA, the CDR3 is TGTGCCATCAGTGGGACAGGGAATGGCTACACCTTC.

This clonotype was seen repeatedly, ten times or more. The chain employs TRBV18 and TRBJ1-4; D unresolved. The length of the CDR3 is 14 residues. The germline CDR1 and CDR2 sequences are KGHSH and LQKENI. V shed 2 bases and J shed 4 bases, with 8 bases lying between them. CDR3 region: CASSPRALNEKLFF. CDR3 DNA sequence: TGTGCCAGCTCACCAAGGGCCCTTAATGAAAAACTGTTTTTT.

For the CDR3, the DNA is TGCAGCGGAGGGGCAGTCCGGGGGACCATTCAGTACTTC. The encoded protein is CSGGAVRGTIQYF. The chain couples TRBV20-1 to TRBJ2-4, with D maybe TRBD2 (6 bases). Germline V gene sequence: CDR1 DFQATT, CDR2 SNEGSKA (reference sequence). The CDR3 contains 13 residues.

This clonotype came up many times. V is TRBV11-1 and J is TRBJ2-5, with D perhaps being TRBD1 or TRBD2 (5 bases each). Germline V gene lookup returns CDR1 SGHAT and CDR2 FQDESV (reference sequence). V was shortened by 1 base and J by 4 bases, with 10 bases between the two germline ends. The CDR3 runs 14 residues. This CDR3 reads CASSLGDLRETQYF. The DNA for the CDR3 is TGTGCCAGCAGCTTAGGGGACCTCCGAGAGACCCAGTACTTC.

This clonotype has a count of ten or more. The chain joins TRBV11-2 to TRBJ1-1; D unclear. Looked up from germline, CDR1 is SGHAT and CDR2 is FQNNGV. The CDR3 consists of 11 residues. Trimming shortened V by 5 bases and J by 0 bases, and 1 base separated the two germline ends. The CDR3, as DNA: TGTGCCAGCAGCCTGAACACTGAAGCTTTCTTT. Protein product: CASSLNTEAFF.

This clonotype was seen a handful of times. The gene calls are TRBV5-1 and TRBJ2-4, with 12 positions matching TRBD2. Per germline, CDR1 SGHRS and CDR2 YFSETQ. The CDR3 is made up of 18 amino acids. V trimming: 3 bases; J trimming: 1 base; junction bases outside the gene matches: 8. CDR3 nucleotides: TGCGCCAGCAGCTCTACGACTAGCGGGGGCGTCGCCAAAAACATTCAGTACTTC. Residues: CASSSTTSGGVAKNIQYF.

This clonotype occurred many times. This chain connects TRBV27 to TRBJ2-7; TRBD2 matches at 10 bases. The germline V gene has CDR1 MNHEY and CDR2 SMNVEV (reference sequence). Unmatched junction bases numbered 11, after V lost 6 bases and J lost 6 bases. The CDR3 has 15 amino acids. CDR3 sequence: CASSFSGRGRGEQYF. CDR3 coding DNA: TGTGCCAGCAGCTTCAGCGGGAGGGGACGGGGCGAGCAGTACTTC.

Many counts were recorded for this clonotype. V is TRBV23-1 and J is TRBJ2-7; D not resolved. TRBV23-1 is designated an ORF whose function remains uncertain. The CDR3 is 17 amino acids. V gave up 0 bases and J gave up 2 bases, with 17 bases separating them. CDR3 sequence reads: CASSQSASIPWTYEQYF. The CDR3 nucleotides are TGCGCCAGCAGTCAATCAGCTTCCATCCCGTGGACCTACGAGCAGTACTTC.

This clonotype was detected many times. The chain employs TRBV29-1 and TRBJ1-5; the D gene is possibly TRBD1 (5 bases). Germline V CDR1 and CDR2: SQVTM, ANQGSEA. This CDR3 is built from 14 residues. Trimming cost V 6 bases and J 7 bases, with 19 bases left between them. The CDR3 bases are TGCAGCGTAGCCCGGGACCCCCGGGGGCAGCCCCAGCATTTT. Translation: CSVARDPRGQPQHF.

This clonotype was recorded many times. This sequence joins TRBV5-5 and TRBJ1-6, with TRBD1 as a possible D gene (6 bases). There are 14 residues in the CDR3. V was pared by 2 bases and J by 8 bases, with 11 bases between. Germline CDR1 SGHKS, CDR2 YYEKEE (reference sequence). CDR3 amino acids: CASSLDRQDSPLHF. In DNA form, the CDR3 reads TGTGCCAGCAGCTTAGATAGACAGGATTCACCCCTCCACTTT.

This chain uses TRBV29-1 with TRBJ1-3; D uncertain. CDR1 SQVTM and CDR2 ANQGSEA come from the germline V gene. The CDR3 length is 12 residues. Trimming took 4 bases from V and 4 from J, leaving 8 bases between them. CDR3 residues: CSVVEPGNTIYF. The CDR3 DNA follows: TGCAGCGTTGTTGAGCCGGGAAACACCATATATTTT.

This clonotype was recorded many times. The chain joins TRBV7-2 to TRBJ1-2, with D tentatively TRBD1 (6 bases). From germline, CDR1 is SGHTA and CDR2 FQGNSA. This CDR3 comprises 13 residues. The V end was cut by 8 bases, the J end by 5 bases, with 15 bases between. CDR3 in amino acids: CASQTGQPYGYTF. The CDR3 DNA is TGTGCCAGCCAAACAGGGCAACCGTATGGCTACACCTTC. Filled out from reference TRBV7-2 and TRBJ1-2, the complete variable domain reads GAGVSQSPSNKVTEKGKDVELRCDPISGHTALYWYRQSLGQGLEFLIYFQGNSAPDKSGLPSDRFSAERTGGSVSTLTIQRTQQEDSAVYLCASQTGQPYGYTFGSGTRLTVV.

This clonotype was counted many times. The gene calls are TRBV7-8 and TRBJ1-3; no definite D call. Germline assignment: CDR1 SGHVS and CDR2 FQNEAQ. Trimming took 8 bases from V and 5 from J, leaving 13 bases between them. This CDR3 is built from 13 residues. The CDR3 DNA is TGTGCCAGCGCCGCCGAATCGCGAAACACCATATATTTT. It yields the protein CASAAESRNTIYF.

This clonotype was seen more than once but under ten times. V is TRBV5-1 and J is TRBJ1-2; the D gene is possibly TRBD1 (6 bases). Germline CDR1 reads SGHRS; CDR2 reads YFSETQ. V was cut by 4 bases and J by 9 bases, with 10 bases left in between. The CDR3 has 11 residues. Written as DNA, the CDR3 is TGCGCCAGCAGCCAAGACAGGAGCTACACCTTC. Translating gives CASSQDRSYTF. Full variable domain (rest looked up from reference TRBV5-1 and TRBJ1-2): KAGVTQTPRYLIKTRGQQVTLSCSPISGHRSVSWYQQTPGQGLQFLFEYFSETQRNKGNFPGRFSGRQFSNSRSEMNVSTLELGDSALYLCASSQDRSYTFGSGTRLTVV.

The CDR3 coding sequence is TGTGCCAGCAGCTCAGGGATGGACTATGGCTACACCTTC. Translated, it gives CASSSGMDYGYTF. The V gene is TRBV7-2, the J gene TRBJ1-2; perhaps TRBD1 as D (5 bases). Per the germline V gene, CDR1 is SGHTA and CDR2 is FQGNSA. CDR3 length: 13 residues. The germline V and J ends were trimmed by 4 bases and 3 bases, with 9 bases remaining between them.

Many counts were recorded for this clonotype. For the CDR3, the DNA is TGTGCCACCAGCAGAGGGACTAGCACAGATACGCAGTATTTT. Protein: CATSRGTSTDTQYF. The rearrangement uses TRBV15 and TRBJ2-3; a possible D gene is TRBD2 (5 bases). Germline loops: CDR1 LNHNV, CDR2 YYDKDF (reference sequence). The length of the CDR3 is 14 residues. Trimming took off 1 base at V and 0 bases at J, with 5 bases between the two ends.

This clonotype has a count of ten or more. The chain uses TRBV3-1 and TRBJ2-1, with D perhaps matching TRBD2 (6 bases). V dropped 4 bases and J dropped 2 bases, with 9 bases sitting between them. CDR3 length equals 14 residues. Germline CDR1 and CDR2: LGHDT and YNNKEL (reference sequence). CDR3 coding DNA: TGTGCCAGCAGCCCCACTAGCCCCTACAATGAGCAGTTCTTC. Its protein product is CASSPTSPYNEQFF.

The chain employs TRBV10-2 and TRBJ1-1; D not certain. The germline V gene encodes CDR1 WSHSY and CDR2 SAAADI. V lost 3 bases and J lost 2, with 7 bases in between. The CDR3 loop spans 13 amino acids. CDR3 loop: CASSEQKNTEAFF. Written as DNA, the CDR3 is TGCGCCAGCAGTGAACAGAAAAACACTGAAGCTTTCTTT.

The J gene is TRBJ2-2, the V gene TRBV5-6; D possibly uses TRBD1 or TRBD2 (5 bases each). This CDR3 comprises 16 residues. Germline lookup yields CDR1 SGHDT and CDR2 YYEEEE. V lost 4 bases to trimming and J lost 4 bases, with 17 bases between them. The CDR3 protein is CASSRPRDALTGELFF. In DNA form, the CDR3 reads TGTGCCAGCAGCAGGCCCCGGGACGCCCTCACCGGGGAGCTGTTTTTT.

This clonotype has a count of ten or more. V and J are TRBV28 and TRBJ1-6; no reliable D call. CDR1 and CDR2 from the germline V gene are MDHEN and SYDVKM. Trimming removed 3 bases from V and 11 bases from J, with 8 bases in between. The CDR3 covers 12 residues. In nucleotides, the CDR3 is TGTGCCAGCAGTTTTCGGGAAACACCCCTCCACTTT. Translated, it gives CASSFRETPLHF.

This clonotype was counted ten times or more. The V gene is TRBV6-5, the J gene TRBJ1-1; TRBD1 matches at 9 bases. CDR1 is MNHEY, CDR2 SVGAGI, per germline. With V trimmed by 2 bases and J by 4 bases, 2 bases remained unmatched. This CDR3 region has 14 residues. CDR3 sequence: CASSYRTGATEAFF. In DNA, the CDR3 is TGTGCCAGCAGTTACAGGACAGGGGCCACTGAAGCTTTCTTT.

At least ten counts were recorded for this clonotype. The chain couples TRBV30 to TRBJ1-1; TRBD1 might be the D (6 bases). Germline CDR1 and CDR2: GTSNPN and SVGIG (reference sequence). V gave up 2 bases and J gave up 3 bases, with 10 bases separating them. The CDR3 runs to 13 residues. In nucleotides, the CDR3 is TGTGCCTGGAGTAGGGGGGTCGACACTGAAGCTTTCTTT. Protein product: CAWSRGVDTEAFF.

The table lists this clonotype with many counts. This chain joins TRBV5-1 and TRBJ1-4, with D perhaps matching TRBD1 (6 bases). The CDR3 sequence is 14 residues long. V lost 1 base to trimming and J lost 3 bases, with 7 bases between them. Germline CDR1 is SGHRS and CDR2 is YFSETQ. The CDR3 reads CASSLQGPNEKLFF. The CDR3 coding sequence is TGCGCCAGCAGCTTGCAGGGGCCTAATGAAAAACTGTTTTTT.

This clonotype appeared a few times. The genes are TRBV28 and TRBJ2-7, with 8 positions matching TRBD1. The CDR3 has 13 amino acids. The germline gives CDR1 MDHEN, CDR2 SYDVKM. V trimming: 8 bases; J trimming: 3 bases; junction bases outside the gene matches: 6. DNA of the CDR3: TGTGCCAGCGCAGAGGGACAGGACTACGAGCAGTACTTC. Translating it yields CASAEGQDYEQYF.

In this sample, this clonotype turned up many times. The rearrangement joins TRBV18 to TRBJ2-1; 9 bases are shared with TRBD1. The CDR3 sequence is 15 residues long. From germline, CDR1 is KGHSH and CDR2 LQKENI. V gave up 6 bases and J gave up 0 bases; unmatched junction bases: 3. CDR3 residues: CASSSQGASYNEQFF. The CDR3 DNA sequence: TGTGCCAGCTCGTCACAGGGGGCCTCCTACAATGAGCAGTTCTTC.